The rows below give T cell receptor beta chains drawn from one sample of a study of low-dose radiotherapy and immunotherapy resistance in tumors. TCRdb recomputed calls from the reads with MiXCR, one row per CDR3 protein. The repertoire holds around 90,000 distinct CDR3 sequences, under 20% seen once, with around 6.1% in the top ten. This specimen consisted of PBMCs, obtained before treatment. The source is a male donor with prostate cancer. The CDR3 runs from the conserved cysteine through the conserved F or W. Each record gives: J gene, D gene, clone size, V gene, CDR3 DNA, CDR3 protein. D genes are given only for firm matches. Some rows mark clone size as missing; the rest say once, few, many or name a class of expanded clone.

TRBJ2-5	.	many	TRBV7-2	TGTGCCAGCAGCTTAGGGGGAAGCCAAGAGACCCAGTACTTC	CASSLGGSQETQYF
TRBJ1-3	.	many	TRBV15	TGTGCCACCAGCAGCTCTACGTACTCTGGAAACACCATATATTTT	CATSSSTYSGNTIYF
TRBJ1-1	TRBD1	many	TRBV10-3	TGTGCCATCAGAGAAGGCATGACAGGGAATATGAACACTGAAGCTTTCTTT	CAIREGMTGNMNTEAFF
TRBJ2-3	TRBD1	many	TRBV20-1	TGCAGTGCTACTCGACAGGGGTTTACAGATACGCAGTATTTT	CSATRQGFTDTQYF
TRBJ2-5	.	many	TRBV7-2	TGTGCCAGCAGTTTCCGCTATTTGGGGCGGGAGACCCAGTACTTC	CASSFRYLGRETQYF
TRBJ1-1	.	many	TRBV24-1	TGTGCCACCAGTGATTCCCAGTGGGGAACTGAAGCTTTCTTT	CATSDSQWGTEAFF
TRBJ2-2	TRBD1	.	TRBV19	TGTGCCAGCCGGGACAGGGGGAGAACATCGGGCACCGGGGAGCTGTTTTTT	CASRDRGRTSGTGELFF
TRBJ2-2	TRBD1	.	TRBV9	TGTGCCAGCAGCCGGGACAGGGGAGGTCCCGGGGAGCTGTTTTTT	CASSRDRGGPGELFF
TRBJ2-5	.	many	TRBV10-3	TGTGCCACCTGGAGGCAGGGGCAAGAGACCCAGTACTTC	CATWRQGQETQYF
TRBJ2-7	TRBD1	many	TRBV6-5	TGTGCCAGCAGCCGACAGGGAAACTACGAGCAGTACTTC	CASSRQGNYEQYF
TRBJ2-2	.	few	TRBV11-3	TGTGCCAGCAGCCCCGCGAGGGGCACCGGGGAGCTGTTTTTT	CASSPARGTGELFF
TRBJ2-3	.	medium-sized	TRBV7-9	TGTGCCAGCAGCTTGAGGGGCGTTTCCACAGATACGCAGTATTTT	CASSLRGVSTDTQYF
TRBJ2-7	.	many	TRBV21-1	TGTGCCAGCAGCAGAAGAGGGGCACTTCTAGGCGAGCAGTACTTC	CASSRRGALLGEQYF
TRBJ1-6	.	.	TRBV30	TGTGCCTGCCAACTAGACAGCAATTCACCCCTCCACTTT	CACQLDSNSPLHF
TRBJ2-5	TRBD1	many	TRBV19	TGTGCCAGTAGTATAGGCGGACAGGGGATTCTCTTGCTGGAGACCCAGTACTTC	CASSIGGQGILLLETQYF
TRBJ1-2	.	many	TRBV12-3/TRBV12-4	TGTGCCAGCAGTTTCCAGGGAAGCTCCTATCACTTC	CASSFQGSSYHF
TRBJ1-6	.	many	TRBV5-6	TGTGCCAGCAGCTTGGCCTGGAGAGATAATTCACCCCTCCACTTT	CASSLAWRDNSPLHF
TRBJ2-3	.	once	TRBV11-1	TGTGCCAGCAGCTTGTACCTCCAAGGGACAGATACGCAGTATTTT	CASSLYLQGTDTQYF
TRBJ2-7	.	many	TRBV29-1	TGCAGCGTTGATTTCTGCGAGCAGTACTTC	CSVDFCEQYF
TRBJ2-1	TRBD2	many	TRBV7-2	TGTGCCAGCAGCTTAGCGGCTAGCGGGGGGGCCATTGAGCAGTTCTTC	CASSLAASGGAIEQFF
TRBJ2-7	.	many	TRBV28	TGTGCCAGCAGGATTGGGACCTACGAGCAGTACTTC	CASRIGTYEQYF
TRBJ2-7	.	many	TRBV7-9	TGTGCCAGCAGCTTTTCCGGGAGCGACTCCTACGAGCAGTACTTC	CASSFSGSDSYEQYF
TRBJ2-3	TRBD2	many	TRBV5-1	TGCGCCAGCAGTACCGGACTAGCGGGGCTACGCACAGATACGCAGTATTTT	CASSTGLAGLRTDTQYF
TRBJ1-4	.	.	TRBV6-2/TRBV6-3	TGTGCCAGCAGTGAAGATCCTAATGAAAAACTGTTTTTT	CASSEDPNEKLFF
TRBJ2-2	.	.	TRBV20-1	.	CSAKIAGGPHGELFFF
TRBJ2-1	TRBD2	many	TRBV4-3	TGCGCCAGCAGCCAAGATCCTCCGCTAGCGGGAACGAGTGAGCAGTTCTTC	CASSQDPPLAGTSEQFF
TRBJ2-7	TRBD1	many	TRBV14	TGTGCCAGCAGCCGGGACAGCCTAACCTACGAGCAGTACTTC	CASSRDSLTYEQYF
TRBJ2-7	TRBD2	many	TRBV20-1	TGCAGTGCGCCTACCGGGACTACATATCCCTACGAGCAGTACTTC	CSAPTGTTYPYEQYF
TRBJ2-7	.	many	TRBV6-5	TGTGCCAGCAGTTACCGTGAGTCCTACGAGCAGTACTTC	CASSYRESYEQYF
TRBJ2-3	TRBD1	many	TRBV20-1	TGCAGTGCTGCTGGACAGGGGACAGATACGCAGTATTTT	CSAAGQGTDTQYF
TRBJ2-2	.	.	TRBV28	.	CASNLPRGTGELFFFF
TRBJ1-2	.	.	TRBV19	TGTGCCACTTCGGCACAACGAGATAACTATGGCTACACCTTC	CATSAQRDNYGYTF
TRBJ2-7	TRBD2	many	TRBV7-2	TGTGCCAGCAGCTTGGGGGCCGGGAGGGTAGGGCAGTACTTC	CASSLGAGRVGQYF
TRBJ2-7	.	medium-sized	TRBV28	TGTGCCAGCATGGCTAAATCCGACGAGCAGTACTTC	CASMAKSDEQYF
TRBJ2-3	.	many	TRBV5-1	TGCGCCAGCAGCTCTATGAACACAGATACGCAGTATTTT	CASSSMNTDTQYF
TRBJ2-1	.	many	TRBV7-9	TGTGCCAGCAGCCTCTCGGGCCTCCCACACAATGAGCAGTTCTTC	CASSLSGLPHNEQFF
TRBJ2-1	TRBD1	many	TRBV20-1	TGCAGTGCTCAGAACGGACAGGGGCTACGAACTTTCGGTGAGCAGTTCTTC	CSAQNGQGLRTFGEQFF
TRBJ2-3	TRBD2	many	TRBV5-1	TGCGCCAGCAGCCCGGGACTAGCGGGAGAGGCAGATACGCAGTATTTT	CASSPGLAGEADTQYF
TRBJ1-4	.	many	TRBV4-2	TGTGCCAGCAGCCAAGCATCGCGCGCAACTAATGAAAAACTGTTTTTT	CASSQASRATNEKLFF
TRBJ2-7	TRBD1	many	TRBV20-1	TGCAGTGCTAGAGAATGGGGAAGACAGGGAGACGTGGACGAGCAGTACTTC	CSAREWGRQGDVDEQYF
TRBJ2-7	.	many	TRBV5-1	TGCGCCAGCAGCTTGGCACAGGGTGGCTACGAGCAGTACTTC	CASSLAQGGYEQYF
TRBJ2-2	TRBD2	once	TRBV7-2	TGTGCCAGCAGCTTATTAATAGCGGGAGTTGGCACCGGGGAGCTGTTTTTT	CASSLLIAGVGTGELFF